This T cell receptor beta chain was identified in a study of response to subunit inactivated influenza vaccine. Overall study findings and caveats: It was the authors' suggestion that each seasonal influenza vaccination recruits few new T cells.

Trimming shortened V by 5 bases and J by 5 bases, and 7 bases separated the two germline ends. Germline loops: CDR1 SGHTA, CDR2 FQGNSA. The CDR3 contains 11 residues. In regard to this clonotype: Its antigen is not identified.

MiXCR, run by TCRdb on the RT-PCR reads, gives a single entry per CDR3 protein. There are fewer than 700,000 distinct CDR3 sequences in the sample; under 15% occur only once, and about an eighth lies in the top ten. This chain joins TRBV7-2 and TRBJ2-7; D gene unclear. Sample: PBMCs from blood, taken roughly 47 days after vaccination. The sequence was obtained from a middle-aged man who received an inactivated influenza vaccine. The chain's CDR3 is CASSGEDEQYF. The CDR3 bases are TGTGCCAGCAGCGGAGAAGACGAGCAGTACTTC.